A single sample gave rise to the 10 T cell receptor beta chains below, sequenced in a study of blood T cell repertoires in COVID-19. This table comes from immunoSEQ multiplex PCR, and its TCRdb copy is limited to in-frame clones, with some not included. In the table there are 50,000 to 70,000 clones, approximately 80% of which are singletons. Sequencing was performed on peripheral blood. Source of these receptors: a man between 45 and 60 years old with active or convalescent COVID-19.

V is TRBV7-8 and J is TRBJ1-1; D call uncertain. Germline CDR1 and CDR2: SGHVS and FQNEAQ. Trimming stripped 2 bases from V and 4 bases from J, with 5 bases between. CDR3 size: 12 residues. CDR3 nucleotides: TGTGCCAGCAGCTTATTCGGCACTGAAGCTTTCTTT. Protein sequence: CASSLFGTEAFF.

The genes are TRBV15 and TRBJ1-2, with 7 bases matching TRBD1. Germline loops: CDR1 LNHNV, CDR2 YYDKDF (reference sequence). There are 15 residues in the CDR3. The trim removed 8 bases at V and 5 bases at J, leaving 14 bases unmatched. In nucleotides, the CDR3 is TGTGCCACCTCCTCCCGCGACAGGGACCGGTATGGCTACACCTTC. Its protein is CATSSRDRDRYGYTF.

The chain joins TRBV5-4 to TRBJ2-1; 10 bases agree with TRBD1. Germline CDR1 reads SGHNT; CDR2 reads YYREEE (reference sequence). This CDR3 spans 15 amino acids. V was clipped by 0 bases and J by 9 bases; unmatched bases: 6. The CDR3 region has the DNA TGTGCCAGCAGCTTGGCCCGACAGGGGGCTGGTGAGCAGTTCTTC. Its protein product is CASSLARQGAGEQFF. The variable domain in full, completed from reference TRBV5-4 and TRBJ2-1, reads ETGVTQSPTHLIKTRGQQVTLRCSSQSGHNTVSWYQQALGQGPQFIFQYYREEENGRGNFPPRFSGLQFPNYSSELNVNALELDDSALYLCASSLARQGAGEQFFGPGTRLTVL.

The chain links TRBV5-4 to TRBJ2-1; the match to TRBD2 covers 10 bases. Germline V gene sequence: CDR1 SGHNT, CDR2 YYREEE (reference sequence). J gave up 2 bases and V 4 bases, and 6 bases lay outside the gene matches. This CDR3 spans 16 amino acids. CDR3: CASSPRLAGAYNEQFF. The CDR3 DNA sequence: TGTGCCAGCAGCCCCCGGCTAGCGGGGGCCTACAATGAGCAGTTCTTC.

This rearrangement joins TRBV25-1 to TRBJ1-1; D gene uncertain. The V gene lost 6 bases and the J gene lost 1 base, with 9 bases spanning the gap. Germline V gives CDR1 MGHDK, CDR2 SYGVNS. The CDR3 loop spans 13 amino acids. CDR3 residues: CASRASWNTEAFF. CDR3 nucleotide sequence: TGTGCCAGCAGAGCCTCGTGGAACACTGAAGCTTTCTTT.

The rearrangement joins TRBV9 to TRBJ1-2; 10 nucleotides agree with TRBD1. The CDR3 covers 13 residues. Germline lookup yields CDR1 SGDLS and CDR2 YYNGEE. Germline trimming cut 4 bases from V and 10 bases from J; bases unmatched to any gene: 7. The CDR3 DNA is TGTGCCAGCAGCCTAAGACAGGGGGCCTACTACACCTTC. Its protein product is CASSLRQGAYYTF.

This sequence joins TRBV3-1 (or the pseudogene TRBV3-2) and TRBJ1-1; possibly TRBD1 for D (6 bases). The CDR3 has 11 amino acids. The V and J ends lost 6 bases and 10 bases respectively, with 12 bases between them. CDR1 is LGHDT and CDR2 is YNNKEL in the germline V gene (reference sequence). The CDR3 here is CASSTGPRAFF. CDR3 coding DNA: TGTGCCAGCAGTACAGGGCCACGAGCTTTCTTT.

This clone was counted once. V gene TRBV24-1 combines with J gene TRBJ2-3; TRBD2 matches at 7 bases. The CDR3 is 15 residues long. J gave up 2 bases and V 2 bases, and 3 bases lay outside the gene matches. Germline CDR1 and CDR2: KGHDR and SFDVKD. CDR3 coding DNA: TGTGCCACCAGTGATTCTAGCGGATACACAGATACGCAGTATTTT. This codes for CATSDSSGYTDTQYF.

DNA for the CDR3: TGCAGCGTTGAAGAAGGGCAGGGGGGTAAGCAGTACTTC. It codes for CSVEEGQGGKQYF. The rearrangement joins TRBV29-1 to TRBJ2-7, with TRBD1 as a possible D gene (7 bases). The ends were cut back, 0 bases at V and 8 bases at J, with 14 bases in the middle. This CDR3 comprises 13 residues. Germline lookup yields CDR1 SQVTM and CDR2 ANQGSEA.

The chain recombines TRBV11-2 with TRBJ2-7; 10 nucleotides align to TRBD2. The CDR3 is 15 amino acids. J was trimmed by 0 bases and V by 5 bases; bases with no gene match: 4. The germline CDR1 and CDR2 sequences are SGHAT and FQNNGV. The CDR3 is CASSLLAGFSYEQYF. The CDR3 region has the DNA TGTGCCAGCAGCCTACTAGCGGGGTTCTCCTACGAGCAGTACTTC.